The entry below describes one T cell receptor (beta chain). Looked up from germline, CDR1 is SGDLS and CDR2 is YYNGEE. CDR3 length: 15 residues. V lost 0 bases, J lost 0 bases, and 7 bases lay in between. This sample was taken from a study of Ad26.COV2.S vaccination and SARS-CoV-2 variants. The treatment is: around 19 received Ad26.COV2.S at low or high dose, single or two shots; several received placebo; per-sample allocation not given. Sampling occurred on day 63 after the first vaccine or placebo injection. Sequencing used immunoSEQ multiplex PCR; TCRdb keeps in-frame clones, though not all of them. The profile covers 300,000 to 350,000 clones, with about 88% appearing a single time and 5.5% to 7% taken by the ten largest.

This receptor was identified in a person between 18 and 59 years old who received the Ad26.COV2.S COVID-19 vaccine or a placebo. The rearrangement uses TRBV9 and TRBJ1-3; D might be TRBD1 (6 bases). The sequenced sample was peripheral blood, obtained in a trial of Ad26.COV2.S vaccine versus placebo. The CDR3 is CASSVAGVSGNTIYF. CDR3 sequence (DNA): TGTGCCAGCAGCGTAGCAGGGGTCTCTGGAAACACCATATATTTT.